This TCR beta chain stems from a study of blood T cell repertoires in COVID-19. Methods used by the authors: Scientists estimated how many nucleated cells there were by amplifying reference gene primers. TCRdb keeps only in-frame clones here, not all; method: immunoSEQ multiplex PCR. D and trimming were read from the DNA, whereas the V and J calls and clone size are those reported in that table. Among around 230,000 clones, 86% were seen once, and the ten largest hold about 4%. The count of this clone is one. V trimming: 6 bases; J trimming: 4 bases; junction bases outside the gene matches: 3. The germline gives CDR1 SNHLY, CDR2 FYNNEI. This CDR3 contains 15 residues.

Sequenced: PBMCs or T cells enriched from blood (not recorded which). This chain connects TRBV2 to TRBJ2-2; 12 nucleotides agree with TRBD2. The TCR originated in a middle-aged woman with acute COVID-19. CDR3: CASSRTSGVTGELFF. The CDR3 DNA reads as TGTGCCAGCAGCCGGACTAGCGGGGTCACCGGGGAGCTGTTTTTT.